Listed below are T cell receptor beta chains from one sample, sequenced in a study of Ad26.COV2.S vaccination and SARS-CoV-2 variants. Profiled with immunoSEQ multiplex PCR; TCRdb holds only in-frame clones, not every one. The sample consists of 300,000 to 400,000 clones, over 75% of them appearing once. This material consisted of peripheral blood, taken in a trial of Ad26.COV2.S vaccine versus placebo. Source of these receptors: a person between 18 and 59 years old who received the Ad26.COV2.S COVID-19 vaccine or a placebo. CDR3s include the opening cysteine and the closing phenylalanine or tryptophan. Fields, in order: D gene, clone size, J gene, V gene, CDR3 DNA, CDR3 protein. The D gene is left open where the match is weak. Only some rows state a clone size, as once, few, many or a class for expanded clones.

D: -; size: -; J: TRBJ2-7; V: TRBV11-3; DNA: TGTGCCAGCAGCTTAGACCCCAGCGAGCAGTACTTC; CDR3: CASSLDPSEQYF
D: -; size: -; J: TRBJ1-6; V: TRBV5-6; DNA: TGTGCCAGCAGCTTGGGTGGGGCCGCACGGTCCGCGCCCCTCCACTTT; CDR3: CASSLGGAARSAPLHF
D: -; size: -; J: TRBJ1-6; V: TRBV7-6; DNA: TGTGCCAGCAGCCCCACCGGCCCAGGGAATAATTCACCCCTCCACTTT; CDR3: CASSPTGPGNNSPLHF
D: -; size: -; J: TRBJ1-1; V: TRBV7-9; DNA: TGTGCCAGCAGCTTAAGGGACGCTAATGAAGCTTTCTTT; CDR3: CASSLRDANEAFF
D: TRBD2; size: -; J: TRBJ2-1; V: TRBV6-5; DNA: TGTGCCAGCAGAAGCGGGGGGCTGAGGAATGAGCAGTTCTTC; CDR3: CASRSGGLRNEQFF
D: -; size: -; J: TRBJ1-1; V: TRBV7-6; DNA: TGTGCCAGCAGCTTAGAAGGACTCCTGATGAACACTGAAGCTTTCTTT; CDR3: CASSLEGLLMNTEAFF
D: -; size: -; J: TRBJ2-1; V: TRBV3-1/TRBV3-2; DNA: TGTGCCAGCAGCCAGGGTCTAGCCGACAATGAGCAGTTCTTC; CDR3: CASSQGLADNEQFF
D: TRBD2; size: once; J: TRBJ2-5; V: TRBV7-7; DNA: TGTGCTAGCAGCCCCACTCCGGGGGGTATGCAAGAGACCCAGTACTTC; CDR3: CASSPTPGGMQETQYF
D: TRBD1; size: -; J: TRBJ1-1; V: TRBV3-1/TRBV3-2; DNA: TGTGCCAGCAGCCATTGGGGACAGGGTGAGAACACTGAAGCTTTCTTT; CDR3: CASSHWGQGENTEAFF
D: -; size: -; J: TRBJ1-2; V: TRBV19; DNA: TGTGCCAGTAGTATCCCAGGGCCCCTGTATGGCTACACCTTC; CDR3: CASSIPGPLYGYTF
D: TRBD2; size: few; J: TRBJ2-3; V: TRBV6-2/TRBV6-3; DNA: TGTGCCAGCAGTTACTCCGGGACTAGCGGGGGGTCCCGCGGATATACGCAGTATTTT; CDR3: CASSYSGTSGGSRGYTQYF
D: -; size: -; J: TRBJ2-7; V: TRBV29-1; DNA: TGCAGCGTTGCTGGCGGGGATTCCTACGAGCAGTACTTC; CDR3: CSVAGGDSYEQYF
D: TRBD1; size: -; J: TRBJ2-7; V: TRBV3-1/TRBV3-2; DNA: TGTGCCAGCAGCCCGGGGACAGGAACCTACGAGCAGTACTTC; CDR3: CASSPGTGTYEQYF